The 18 T cell receptor beta chains reported below all come from one sample, sequenced in a study of beta chain features in type 1 diabetes. Sequenced material consisted of expressed TCRB transcripts (all of the isolated RNA was reverse transcribed). Method: immunoSEQ multiplex PCR; TCRdb's copy keeps in-frame clones and lacks some. The table lists hundreds of thousands of clones, 8% of them singletons. What was sequenced was central memory CD4+ T cells from blood. The source of these receptors is a woman under 30 in good health.

The V and J genes are TRBV15 and TRBJ1-2; TRBD1 matches at 7 bases. The CDR3 has 15 amino acids. Germline V CDR1 and CDR2: LNHNV, YYDKDF (reference sequence). The trim removed 9 bases at V and 5 bases at J, leaving 15 bases unmatched. The CDR3 loop is CATDRRPGRRYGYTF. Written as DNA, the CDR3 is TGTGCCACGGACAGGCGCCCAGGGAGAAGATATGGCTACACCTTC. Filled out from reference TRBV15 and TRBJ1-2, the complete variable domain reads DAMVIQNPRYQVTQFGKPVTLSCSQTLNHNVMYWYQQKSSQAPKLLFHYYDKDFNNEADTPDNFQSRRPNTSFCFLDIRSPGLGDTAMYLCATDRRPGRRYGYTFGSGTRLTVV.

This clone showed up just a few times. J is TRBJ2-3 and V is TRBV11-2; D is uncertain. The germline V and J ends were trimmed by 5 bases and 3 bases, with 6 bases remaining between them. Germline V gene sequence: CDR1 SGHAT, CDR2 FQNNGV. The CDR3 covers 12 residues. The CDR3 here is CASSQQTDTQYF. The DNA for the CDR3 is TGTGCCAGCAGCCAGCAAACAGATACGCAGTATTTT.

This clone has a handful of counts. This chain joins TRBV5-1 and TRBJ2-1; 14 positions match TRBD2. This CDR3 is 15 amino acids long. Trimming at V came to 4 bases and at J to 6 bases, leaving 3 bases not matched to a gene. The germline V gene has CDR1 SGHRS and CDR2 YFSETQ. The CDR3 protein is CASSHGTSGSNEQFF. The CDR3 region has the DNA TGCGCCAGCAGCCACGGGACTAGCGGGAGCAATGAGCAGTTCTTC. The full variable domain, in which reference TRBV5-1 and TRBJ2-1 provide the parts outside the CDR3, is KAGVTQTPRYLIKTRGQQVTLSCSPISGHRSVSWYQQTPGQGLQFLFEYFSETQRNKGNFPGRFSGRQFSNSRSEMNVSTLELGDSALYLCASSHGTSGSNEQFFGPGTRLTVL.

J is TRBJ2-3 and V is TRBV28, with TRBD1 as a possible D gene (6 bases). This CDR3 has 17 amino acids. CDR1 and CDR2 from the germline V gene are MDHEN and SYDVKM. Trimming shortened V by 5 bases and J by 3 bases, and 21 bases separated the two germline ends. The DNA of the CDR3 is TGTGCCAGCAGTCAGGGAGCGACAGGAAGACGAACAGATACGCAGTATTTT. Translated, it gives CASSQGATGRRTDTQYF.

The CDR3 DNA reads TGTGCCAGCAGCCCATCGAGAGCGGGAAGCTGGACGAATGAGCAGTTCTTC. Amino acids: CASSPSRAGSWTNEQFF. This chain links TRBV7-9 with TRBJ2-1, with TRBD2 matching over 7 bases. The V gene end was trimmed by 5 bases and the J gene end by 7 bases; junction bases not matched to a gene: 17. Germline CDR1 and CDR2: SEHNR and FQNEAQ (reference sequence). This CDR3 has 17 amino acids.

This chain uses TRBV6-5 with TRBJ1-2; no reliable D call. The V end lost 6 bases, the J end lost 2 bases, and 7 bases lay between the germline ends. Germline V gives CDR1 MNHEY, CDR2 SVGAGI. The CDR3 covers 12 residues. The CDR3 bases are TGTGCCAGCAGGTCCGGCAACTATGGCTACACCTTC. This translates into CASRSGNYGYTF.

This clone was observed a handful of times. The genes are TRBV5-4 and TRBJ2-1, with TRBD2 identical over 8 bases. V lost 2 bases, J lost 6 bases, and 10 bases stayed unmatched. From germline, CDR1 is SGHNT and CDR2 YYREEE (reference sequence). The CDR3 consists of 16 residues. The CDR3 DNA reads TGTGCCAGCAGCTTAGTACCGGGAGGGCAGTTCAATGAGCAGTTCTTC. Translated: CASSLVPGGQFNEQFF.

As to this clone: It may be a read error: a sequence one base away is much more abundant. The chain employs TRBV6-5 and TRBJ1-2, with D possibly matching TRBD1 (6 bases). Between the trimmed V and J ends, which lost 2 bases and 3 bases, there was a span of 7 bases. The CDR3 is 13 residues long. CDR1 and CDR2 from the germline V gene are MNHEY and SVGAGI. As DNA, the CDR3 is TGTGCCAGCAGTTACGCAGGGGACTATGGCTACACCTTC. Amino acid sequence: CASSYAGDYGYTF.

The genes are TRBV7-9 and TRBJ2-2; D call uncertain. From germline, CDR1 is SEHNR and CDR2 FQNEAQ (reference sequence). This CDR3 is 14 amino acids long. V was trimmed by 5 bases and J by 0 bases, leaving 7 bases between them. The CDR3 DNA reads as TGTGCCAGCAGCCCGCCCCCGAACACCGGGGAGCTGTTTTTT. It specifies CASSPPPNTGELFF.

CDR3 in DNA: TGCGCCAGCAGCCCCTCAACGTCACCTGGAACTGAAGCTTTCTTT. Protein product: CASSPSTSPGTEAFF. This chain links TRBV5-1 with TRBJ1-1, with D unresolved. The CDR3 totals 15 residues. The V end lost 4 bases, the J end lost 5 bases, and 18 bases lay between the germline ends. Germline CDR1 SGHRS, CDR2 YFSETQ.

A word on this clone: The sample contains more than one DNA sequence encoding this CDR3. CDR3 residues: CSVRQGGYEQYF. The DNA for the CDR3 is TGCAGCGTGCGACAGGGAGGTTACGAGCAGTACTTC. The chain carries TRBV29-1 and TRBJ2-7; perhaps TRBD1 as D (7 bases). Per the germline V gene, CDR1 is SQVTM and CDR2 is ANQGSEA. Trimming cost V 6 bases and J 4 bases, with 13 bases left between them. The CDR3 consists of 12 residues.

To note about this clone: Within the sample, other DNA sequences also encode this same CDR3. This chain uses TRBV5-1 with TRBJ2-1; no definite D call. Germline lookup yields CDR1 SGHRS and CDR2 YFSETQ. V dropped 0 bases and J dropped 6 bases, with 4 bases sitting between them. The CDR3 contains 12 residues. The CDR3 region is CASSLVLNEQFF. CDR3 sequence (DNA): TGCGCCAGCAGCTTGGTGCTCAATGAGCAGTTCTTC.

This chain connects TRBV5-6 to TRBJ2-3, with TRBD1 matching 10 bases. The CDR3 consists of 15 residues. V trimming: 4 bases; J trimming: 5 bases; junction bases outside the gene matches: 7. In germline, CDR1 is SGHDT, CDR2 YYEEEE. The CDR3 protein is CASSDPGQGIDTQYF. The CDR3 DNA reads TGTGCCAGCAGCGACCCGGGACAGGGGATAGATACGCAGTATTTT.

The V call is TRBV4-3, the J call TRBJ2-1; 8 nucleotides line up with TRBD2. After removal of 0 bases from V and 8 bases from J, the junction contained 3 bases not matched to a gene. This CDR3 is 14 amino acids long. The germline CDR1 and CDR2 sequences are LGHNA and YSLEER. CDR3 residues: CASSQEGREDEQFF. The CDR3 region has the DNA TGCGCCAGCAGCCAAGAAGGGCGGGAGGATGAGCAGTTCTTC.

V usage is TRBV11-2 and J usage is TRBJ2-2; 8 positions agree with TRBD1. The CDR3 has 15 amino acids. V shed 5 bases and J 6 bases; nucleotides not matched to a gene: 8. Looked up from germline, CDR1 is SGHAT and CDR2 is FQNNGV. This CDR3 is CASSQPTGASGELFF. Written as DNA, the CDR3 is TGTGCCAGCAGCCAACCGACAGGGGCATCCGGGGAGCTGTTTTTT. Together with reference TRBV11-2 and TRBJ2-2, the CDR3 gives the full variable domain: EAGVAQSPRYKIIEKRQSVAFWCNPISGHATLYWYQQILGQGPKLLIQFQNNGVVDDSQLPKDRFSAERLKGVDSTLKIQPAKLEDSAVYLCASSQPTGASGELFFGEGSRLTVL.

The chain combines TRBV7-6 with TRBJ2-5; possibly TRBD2 for D (7 bases). Between the trimmed V and J ends, which lost 5 bases and 5 bases, there was a span of 24 bases. Germline CDR1 reads SGHVS; CDR2 reads FNYEAQ. The CDR3 is 17 residues long. Written as DNA, the CDR3 is TGTGCCAGCAGCCCGGGACGGGGGGCGGGAAGGGAGGAGACCCAGTACTTC. Translated, it gives CASSPGRGAGREETQYF. Complete variable domain (other parts from reference TRBV7-6 and TRBJ2-5): GAGVSQSPRYKVTKRGQDVALRCDPISGHVSLYWYRQALGQGPEFLTYFNYEAQQDKSGLPNDRFSAERPEGSISTLTIQRTEQRDSAMYRCASSPGRGAGREETQYFGPGTRLLVL.

This chain uses TRBV5-6 with TRBJ2-7; TRBD1 or TRBD2 may be the D gene (5 bases each). The CDR3 runs 14 residues. Trimming cost V 4 bases and J 7 bases, with 18 bases left between them. Germline V gives CDR1 SGHDT, CDR2 YYEEEE. The CDR3 DNA follows: TGTGCCAGCAGCCGACAGCCGGGGCGTCGGGAGCAGTACTTC. Amino acids: CASSRQPGRREQYF.

This clone has more than one count but fewer than ten. This chain connects TRBV21-1 to TRBJ2-1; the DNA was not compared with TRBD2, the D call given in the table. TRBV21-1 is assigned pseudogene status. The CDR3 contains 18 residues. In nucleotides, the CDR3 is TGTGCCAGCAGCAAAGCCGGGGTAGCGGATAGCTCCTACAATGAGCAGTTCTTC. Translating it yields CASSKAGVADSSYNEQFF.